The present T cell receptor (beta chain) was sequenced within a study of T cell changes during pregnancy in multiple sclerosis. This table comes from immunoSEQ multiplex PCR, and its TCRdb copy is limited to in-frame clones, with some not included. Of around 56,000 clones listed, roughly nine tenths are singletons. Germline lookup yields CDR1 MNHEY and CDR2 SMNVEV (reference sequence). J gave up 5 bases and V 8 bases, and 11 bases lay outside the gene matches. The CDR3 runs 15 residues. The clonotype comes from a female donor in good health, enrolled as a control in a pregnancy study. Material: peripheral blood, obtained in the first trimester of pregnancy. The gene calls are TRBV27 and TRBJ2-1, with 8 bases fitting TRBD2. In DNA, the CDR3 is TGTGCCAGCGGACCGGGACTAGGTACTCACAATGAGCAGTTCTTC. Protein sequence: CASGPGLGTHNEQFF.